Below, 26 T cell receptor beta chains from the same sample are listed, as sequenced in a study of T-cell reconstitution after alpha-beta-depleted transplantation in children. Unique molecular identifiers tagged the TCRbeta library. TCRdb reprocessed the PCR reads via MiXCR and lists one record per CDR3 protein. Here the sample spans around 140,000 distinct CDR3 sequences, more than 8% being singletons. This specimen consisted of PBMCs, mostly from graft donor cells, obtained 180 days after TCRalphabeta/CD19-depleted stem cell transplant. The receptors here all came from a female patient aged 2 to 10 who had a stem cell transplant for congenital amegakaryocytic thrombocytopenia, so the T cells may come from the graft donor.

V gene TRBV20-1 combines with J gene TRBJ1-1; no clear D gene. The germline CDR1 and CDR2 sequences are DFQATT and SNEGSKA (reference sequence). V shed 5 bases and J shed 5 bases, with 12 bases lying between them. This CDR3 spans 12 amino acids. This chain's CDR3 is CSASRRVTEAFF. DNA for the CDR3: TGCAGTGCTTCGAGGAGGGTAACTGAAGCTTTCTTT.

This clonotype was seen at least ten times. The V gene is TRBV5-4, the J gene TRBJ1-2, with 7 positions matching TRBD1. The junction had 5 bases not matched to a gene; V was cut back by 5 bases and J by 4 bases. From germline, CDR1 is SGHNT and CDR2 YYREEE (reference sequence). The CDR3 covers 13 residues. The CDR3 DNA follows: TGTGCCAGCAGTCCACAGGGGACCTATGGCTACACCTTC. It yields the protein CASSPQGTYGYTF.

Many counts were recorded for this clonotype. The gene calls are TRBV12-3 or TRBV12-4 and TRBJ2-7, with D maybe TRBD2 (5 bases). Trimming pared 4 bases from V and 6 bases from J, leaving 13 bases between. The CDR3 sequence is 13 residues long. CDR3 nucleotide sequence: TGTGCCAGCAGTTACGGCAACGGAGGCGAGCAGTACTTC. Its protein product is CASSYGNGGEQYF.

This clonotype occurred many times. The genes are TRBV19 and TRBJ2-5; 10 positions match TRBD2. Per the germline V gene, CDR1 is LNHDA and CDR2 is SQIVND (reference sequence). There are 14 residues in the CDR3. V lost 5 bases and J lost 3; bases outside the gene matches: 3. CDR3 sequence: CASSPSGREETQYF. The CDR3 DNA sequence: TGTGCCAGTAGTCCTAGCGGGAGAGAAGAGACCCAGTACTTC.

This clonotype was observed many times. V usage is TRBV25-1 and J usage is TRBJ1-1; 7 bases are shared with TRBD1. CDR1 MGHDK and CDR2 SYGVNS come from the germline V gene. The J segment lost 9 bases and the V segment lost 1 base, leaving 11 bases of the junction unmatched. This CDR3 comprises 15 residues. This CDR3 reads CASSEFVSGGFQAFF. The CDR3 bases are TGTGCCAGCAGTGAATTTGTCTCAGGGGGGTTTCAAGCTTTCTTT.

This clonotype was detected many times. The V gene is TRBV7-8, the J gene TRBJ1-5; D remains ambiguous. There are 16 residues in the CDR3. V was cut by 4 bases and J by 4 bases, with 17 bases left in between. The germline CDR1 and CDR2 sequences are SGHVS and FQNEAQ. Here the CDR3 reads CASSSHRITVNQPQHF. The CDR3 bases are TGTGCCAGCAGCTCCCACCGGATTACGGTAAATCAGCCCCAGCATTTT. The complete variable domain, with remaining parts taken from reference TRBV7-8 and TRBJ1-5, reads GAGVSQSPRYKVAKRGQDVALRCDPISGHVSLFWYQQALGQGPEFLTYFQNEAQLDKSGLPSDRFFAERPEGSVSTLKIQRTQQEDSAVYLCASSSHRITVNQPQHFGDGTRLSIL.

This sequence joins TRBV7-2 and TRBJ2-7, with 8 bases that match TRBD2. Trimming at V came to 3 bases and at J to 2 bases, leaving 6 bases not matched to a gene. Per germline, CDR1 SGHTA and CDR2 FQGNSA. This CDR3 is built from 15 residues. The CDR3 region has the DNA TGTGCCAGCAGCTTTCTTAGCGGGATCGCCTACGAGCAGTACTTC. It yields the protein CASSFLSGIAYEQYF.

The chain uses TRBV20-1 and TRBJ2-1, with 8 nucleotides matching TRBD2. The CDR3 consists of 20 residues. The V gene end was trimmed by 1 base and the J gene end by 0 bases; junction bases not matched to a gene: 17. CDR1 is DFQATT, CDR2 SNEGSKA, per germline (reference sequence). This CDR3 reads CSARGTSGGRRTSSYNEQFF. The DNA of the CDR3 is TGCAGTGCTAGAGGGACGAGCGGGGGCCGCAGGACCAGCTCCTACAATGAGCAGTTCTTC.

This clonotype appeared many times. The J gene is TRBJ2-3, the V gene TRBV20-1; 7 bases agree with TRBD2. After removal of 0 bases from V and 4 bases from J, the junction contained 16 bases not matched to a gene. Germline V lookup: CDR1 DFQATT, CDR2 SNEGSKA (reference sequence). The CDR3 totals 18 residues. The CDR3 region has the DNA TGCAGTGCTAGAGATTCGGCCCCAAGCGGGATTTTTTCAGATACGCAGTATTTT. This gives the protein CSARDSAPSGIFSDTQYF.

In its sample, this clonotype was seen many times. The rearrangement joins TRBV12-3 or TRBV12-4 to TRBJ2-5; 8 bases agree with TRBD1. V lost 5 bases to trimming and J lost 3 bases; unmatched junction nucleotides: 5. The CDR3 length is 14 residues. The CDR3 here is CASSSPDREETQYF. The CDR3 DNA reads TGTGCCAGCAGTAGCCCGGACAGGGAAGAGACCCAGTACTTC.

This clonotype turned up a few times. The chain recombines TRBV12-3 or TRBV12-4 with TRBJ2-1; no firm D call. The CDR3 is made up of 15 amino acids. The germline V and J ends were trimmed by 2 bases and 0 bases, with 8 bases remaining between them. The CDR3: CASSLPASSYNEQFF. The CDR3 nucleotides are TGTGCCAGCAGTTTACCGGCTAGCTCCTACAATGAGCAGTTCTTC.

The chain employs TRBV6-2 or TRBV6-3 and TRBJ2-7, with 9 bases aligning to TRBD2. This CDR3 is 14 amino acids long. The J segment lost 1 base and the V segment lost 6 bases, leaving 4 bases of the junction unmatched. Germline V CDR1 and CDR2: MNHEY, SVGEGT. The CDR3 nucleotides read TGTGCCAGCAGACCGACTAGCGGATCCTACGAGCAGTACTTC. It yields the protein CASRPTSGSYEQYF.

Regarding this clonotype: The junction departs from germline at one end; a sequencing error may be responsible. The CDR3 here is CSSSSTSGSYEQYF. The CDR3 DNA is TGCTCCAGCAGCTCGACTAGCGGTTCCTACGAGCAGTACTTC. The chain joins TRBV5-1 to TRBJ2-7; 9 nucleotides align to TRBD2. Germline assignment: CDR1 SGHRS and CDR2 YFSETQ. This CDR3 is 14 amino acids long.

This clonotype was recorded at least ten times. This chain uses TRBV20-1 with TRBJ2-7; D gene unclear. This CDR3 has 11 residues. Germline CDR1 reads DFQATT; CDR2 reads SNEGSKA (reference sequence). Trimming shortened V by 8 bases and J by 5 bases, and 13 bases separated the two germline ends. The CDR3 protein is CSPNSGDEQYF. As DNA, the CDR3 is TGCAGTCCCAATTCTGGGGACGAGCAGTACTTC.

This clonotype came up many times. V usage is TRBV5-1 and J usage is TRBJ1-5; a possible D gene is TRBD1 (6 bases). Germline CDR1 is SGHRS and CDR2 is YFSETQ. V dropped 0 bases and J dropped 5 bases, with 9 bases sitting between them. The CDR3 runs 14 residues. The CDR3 here is CASSLGQEDQPQHF. The CDR3, as DNA: TGCGCCAGCAGCTTGGGACAGGAGGATCAGCCCCAGCATTTT. The full variable domain, with the rest looked up from reference TRBV5-1 and TRBJ1-5, is KAGVTQTPRYLIKTRGQQVTLSCSPISGHRSVSWYQQTPGQGLQFLFEYFSETQRNKGNFPGRFSGRQFSNSRSEMNVSTLELGDSALYLCASSLGQEDQPQHFGDGTRLSIL.

This clonotype has ten or more counts. The chain couples TRBV5-1 to TRBJ2-7; D gene unclear. The germline V and J ends were trimmed by 0 bases and 2 bases, with 6 bases remaining between them. This CDR3 has 13 amino acids. Looked up from germline, CDR1 is SGHRS and CDR2 is YFSETQ. DNA for the CDR3: TGCGCCAGCAGCTTGGAGGGAACCTACGAGCAGTACTTC. The encoded protein is CASSLEGTYEQYF.

The chain has TRBV28 and TRBJ2-5; possible D gene TRBD1, 5 bases. CDR1 is MDHEN and CDR2 is SYDVKM in the germline V gene. The CDR3 has 15 residues. V gave up 1 base and J gave up 2 bases, with 11 bases separating them. In DNA form, the CDR3 reads TGTGCCAGCAGTTTATTTGGGGCCGGACAAGAGACCCAGTACTTC. Its protein product is CASSLFGAGQETQYF.

This clonotype was seen ten or more times. The chain is built from TRBV20-1 and TRBJ2-5, with 9 positions matching TRBD2. The V and J ends lost 0 bases and 2 bases, in that order; junction bases with no gene match: 1. CDR3 size: 14 residues. Germline V CDR1 and CDR2: DFQATT, SNEGSKA (reference sequence). The CDR3 DNA sequence: TGCAGTGCTAGAGAAGGACTAGCGCAAGAGACCCAGTACTTC. Its protein product is CSAREGLAQETQYF.

Of note for this clonotype: A much larger clone differs from this one at a single base, so this may be a read error. The rearrangement joins TRBV20-1 to TRBJ2-1; the D gene is possibly TRBD2 (6 bases). V dropped 3 bases and J dropped 5 bases, with 14 bases sitting between them. Germline loops: CDR1 DFQATT, CDR2 SNEGSKA (reference sequence). This CDR3 region has 14 residues. CDR3 in amino acids: CSARVGSLHNEQFF. The CDR3 DNA reads TGCAGTGCTAGGGTCGGGAGTCTGCACAATGAGCAGTTCTTC.

This clonotype ranks as medium-sized. The chain joins TRBV20-1 to TRBJ2-7, with D perhaps matching TRBD2 (6 bases). The CDR3 consists of 13 residues. V was pared by 5 bases and J by 4 bases, with 15 bases between. Germline lookup yields CDR1 DFQATT and CDR2 SNEGSKA (reference sequence). The CDR3 DNA is TGCAGTGCTGGCTCGGGGGATTGGTACGAGCAGTACTTC. Its protein product is CSAGSGDWYEQYF.

This clonotype appeared many times. This chain joins TRBV28 and TRBJ1-1, with D perhaps TRBD1 (5 bases). The CDR3 runs to 14 residues. The ends were cut back, 7 bases at V and 1 base at J, with 13 bases in the middle. Germline V gene data show CDR1 as MDHEN and CDR2 as SYDVKM. The CDR3 nucleotides read TGTGCCAGCACCTTTCGGACACCGAACACTGAAGCTTTCTTT. Translation gives CASTFRTPNTEAFF.

This clonotype was found many times. This chain connects TRBV7-8 to TRBJ1-1; no clear D gene. V was shortened by 3 bases and J by 2 bases, with 10 bases between the two germline ends. The V gene's germline CDR1 is SGHVS and CDR2 FQNEAQ. The CDR3 is 14 amino acids. The CDR3 nucleotides read TGTGCCAGCAGCTTGTGGGGTGAAAACACTGAAGCTTTCTTT. Amino acid sequence: CASSLWGENTEAFF.

A note on this clonotype: No conserved phenylalanine or tryptophan is present at the end of the CDR3, so a read error is the likely explanation. The chain employs TRBV24-1 and TRBJ1-2, with 8 bases identical to TRBD1. Trimming removed 5 bases from V and 7 bases from J; junction bases left unmatched: 8. CDR3 size: 14 residues. Germline CDR1 reads KGHDR; CDR2 reads SFDVKD. CDR3 in amino acids: CATSAGGTGGGYTL. CDR3 DNA: TGTGCCACCAGTGCCGGGGGGACAGGAGGTGGCTACACCCTC.

This clonotype occurred many times. The chain employs TRBV10-3 and TRBJ2-1; a possible D gene is TRBD1 (6 bases). This CDR3 has 13 residues. Trimming cost V 6 bases and J 0 bases, with 6 bases left between them. The V gene's germline CDR1 is ENHRY and CDR2 SYGVKD. CDR3 nucleotide sequence: TGTGCCATCAGGGACAGCTCCTACAATGAGCAGTTCTTC. Translating gives CAIRDSSYNEQFF.

This chain joins TRBV20-1 and TRBJ2-3, with D possibly being TRBD2 (5 bases). Deletions cut 2 bases from V and 6 bases from J, with 12 bases between. Germline V gene data show CDR1 as DFQATT and CDR2 as SNEGSKA (reference sequence). CDR3 length equals 13 residues. The CDR3 DNA reads as TGCAGTGCTAGACGGGAAGTCAGGGATACGCAGTATTTT. It is translated as CSARREVRDTQYF.

There are many counts of this clonotype. The chain recombines TRBV10-3 with TRBJ2-2, with TRBD2 identical over 7 bases. CDR1 ENHRY and CDR2 SYGVKD come from the germline V gene. CDR3 size: 16 residues. The V gene end was trimmed by 3 bases and the J gene end by 5 bases; junction bases not matched to a gene: 9. CDR3 in amino acids: CAISDPGEGRTGELFF. As DNA, the CDR3 is TGTGCCATCAGTGACCCGGGGGAGGGGCGAACCGGGGAGCTGTTTTTT.